The next 11 T cell receptor beta chains were all read from a single sample in a study of cytomegalovirus exposure and HLA in healthy donors. PCR involved 60 Vbeta and 13 Jbeta primers. Assay: immunoSEQ multiplex PCR; the TCRdb copy retains only in-frame clones and omits some. The repertoire has 130,000 or so clones, 66% of them found once; the top ten carry less than 2%. Sequencing was done on a sample of PBMCs. The receptors come from a man aged 18-30 years in good health and CMV-seronegative.

In nucleotides, the CDR3 is TGTGCCACCAGCTCAGGGGGGCAAAACTATGGCTACACCTTC. This sequence encodes CATSSGGQNYGYTF. The chain is built from TRBV15 and TRBJ1-2; 7 bases are shared with TRBD1. This CDR3 spans 14 amino acids. Trimming cost V 5 bases and J 2 bases; bases outside gene matches: 5. CDR1 LNHNV and CDR2 YYDKDF come from the germline V gene (reference sequence).

This chain joins TRBV7-8 and TRBJ2-5, with D perhaps matching TRBD2 (5 bases). The CDR3 is made up of 14 amino acids. Per the germline V gene, CDR1 is SGHVS and CDR2 is FQNEAQ. V was trimmed by 1 base and J by 5 bases, leaving 11 bases between them. This CDR3 is CASSLETGEETQYF. CDR3 coding DNA: TGTGCCAGCAGCTTAGAAACTGGGGAGGAGACCCAGTACTTC.

The J gene is TRBJ2-7, the V gene TRBV7-2; tentatively, D is TRBD2 (5 bases). The CDR3 length is 13 residues. The V end lost 1 base, the J end lost 3 bases, and 7 bases lay between the germline ends. Germline loops: CDR1 SGHTA, CDR2 FQGNSA. The CDR3 loop reads CASSLVGDYEQYF. The CDR3 DNA follows: TGTGCCAGCAGCTTAGTGGGAGACTACGAGCAGTACTTC.

The V gene is TRBV5-4, the J gene TRBJ1-1; TRBD1 matches 10 bases. V shed 1 base and J 5 bases; nucleotides not matched to a gene: 11. This CDR3 has 17 residues. Germline CDR1 and CDR2: SGHNT and YYREEE (reference sequence). The chain's CDR3 is CASSLTGQGYLKTEAFF. The CDR3 bases are TGTGCCAGCAGCTTGACGGGACAGGGGTACTTAAAGACTGAAGCTTTCTTT.

The chain combines TRBV5-1 with TRBJ2-3; 12 nucleotides match TRBD2. The V and J ends lost 4 bases and 0 bases, in that order; junction bases with no gene match: 15. CDR1 SGHRS and CDR2 YFSETQ come from the germline V gene. This CDR3 region has 20 residues. The CDR3 is CASSDLKLAGGPLSTDTQYF. The CDR3 nucleotides are TGCGCCAGCAGCGACCTCAAACTAGCGGGGGGCCCCCTTAGCACAGATACGCAGTATTTT.

V is TRBV4-1 and J is TRBJ1-2; 7 bases are a match to TRBD1. The germline V gene encodes CDR1 MGHRA and CDR2 YSYEKL. The CDR3 loop spans 14 amino acids. Trimming removed 0 bases from V and 8 bases from J; junction bases left unmatched: 6. CDR3 residues: CASSQETGFIGYTF. The CDR3 bases are TGCGCCAGCAGCCAAGAGACAGGGTTTATAGGCTACACCTTC.

The CDR3 is CASSLGAETQYF. CDR3 DNA sequence: TGCGCCAGCAGCTTGGGGGCAGAGACCCAGTACTTC. V gene TRBV5-1 combines with J gene TRBJ2-5; no firm D call. Germline V gene sequence: CDR1 SGHRS, CDR2 YFSETQ. CDR3 length equals 12 residues. V was trimmed by 0 bases and J by 4 bases, leaving 4 bases between them.

The chain recombines TRBV11-2 with TRBJ2-7; TRBD2 matches 10 bases. Germline lookup yields CDR1 SGHAT and CDR2 FQNNGV. This CDR3 region has 14 residues. V shed 5 bases, J shed 1 base, and the junction held 2 bases outside the gene matches. The CDR3 DNA reads as TGTGCCAGCAGCCGGGGACTAGCGTCCTACGAGCAGTACTTC. Translation gives CASSRGLASYEQYF. Full variable domain (rest looked up from reference TRBV11-2 and TRBJ2-7): EAGVAQSPRYKIIEKRQSVAFWCNPISGHATLYWYQQILGQGPKLLIQFQNNGVVDDSQLPKDRFSAERLKGVDSTLKIQPAKLEDSAVYLCASSRGLASYEQYFGPGTRLTVT.

The V gene is TRBV19, the J gene TRBJ2-3; D may be TRBD2 (7 bases). The CDR3 sequence is 21 residues long. From germline, CDR1 is LNHDA and CDR2 SQIVND (reference sequence). V was shortened by 10 bases and J by 8 bases, with 43 bases between the two germline ends. The CDR3 DNA reads TGTGCCACCTCGGCCGGGGGGCGCTTGGGGTCTTTGAACACACAGTTGGGTACGCAGTATTTT. Its translation: CATSAGGRLGSLNTQLGTQYF.

This clone was recorded once. V is TRBV7-2 and J is TRBJ1-5; 10 bases are shared with TRBD1. The CDR3 totals 19 residues. CDR1 and CDR2 (germline): SGHTA, FQGNSA. J gave up 3 bases and V 2 bases, and 13 bases lay outside the gene matches. In nucleotides, the CDR3 is TGTGCCAGCAGCTTACGGACAGGGGGACGCCTGACCTCCAATCAGCCCCAGCATTTT. Translated, it gives CASSLRTGGRLTSNQPQHF. The full variable domain, completed using reference TRBV7-2 and TRBJ1-5, is GAGVSQSPSNKVTEKGKDVELRCDPISGHTALYWYRQSLGQGLEFLIYFQGNSAPDKSGLPSDRFSAERTGGSVSTLTIQRTQQEDSAVYLCASSLRTGGRLTSNQPQHFGDGTRLSIL.

This chain connects TRBV6-6 to TRBJ2-7; D unresolved. Per germline, CDR1 MNHNY and CDR2 SVGAGI (reference sequence). CDR3 length: 11 amino acids. Trimming stripped 5 bases from V and 2 bases from J, with 4 bases between. CDR3 loop: CASSQTYEQYF. DNA for the CDR3: TGTGCCAGCAGTCAAACCTACGAGCAGTACTTC.